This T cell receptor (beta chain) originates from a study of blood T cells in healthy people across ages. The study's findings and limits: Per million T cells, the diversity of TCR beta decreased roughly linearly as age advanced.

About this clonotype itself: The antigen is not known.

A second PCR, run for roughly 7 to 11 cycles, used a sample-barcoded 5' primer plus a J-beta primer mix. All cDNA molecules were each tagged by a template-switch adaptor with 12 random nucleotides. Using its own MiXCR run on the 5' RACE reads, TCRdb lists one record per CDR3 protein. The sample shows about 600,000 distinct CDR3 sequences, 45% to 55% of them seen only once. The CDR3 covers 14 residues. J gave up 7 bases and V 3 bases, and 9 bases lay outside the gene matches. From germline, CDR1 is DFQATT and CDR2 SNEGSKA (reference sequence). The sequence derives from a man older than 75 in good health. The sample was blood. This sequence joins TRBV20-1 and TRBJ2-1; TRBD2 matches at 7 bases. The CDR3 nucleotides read TGCAGTGCTAGGAGGGGAGGGTGGAATAATGAGCAGTTCTTC. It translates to CSARRGGWNNEQFF.